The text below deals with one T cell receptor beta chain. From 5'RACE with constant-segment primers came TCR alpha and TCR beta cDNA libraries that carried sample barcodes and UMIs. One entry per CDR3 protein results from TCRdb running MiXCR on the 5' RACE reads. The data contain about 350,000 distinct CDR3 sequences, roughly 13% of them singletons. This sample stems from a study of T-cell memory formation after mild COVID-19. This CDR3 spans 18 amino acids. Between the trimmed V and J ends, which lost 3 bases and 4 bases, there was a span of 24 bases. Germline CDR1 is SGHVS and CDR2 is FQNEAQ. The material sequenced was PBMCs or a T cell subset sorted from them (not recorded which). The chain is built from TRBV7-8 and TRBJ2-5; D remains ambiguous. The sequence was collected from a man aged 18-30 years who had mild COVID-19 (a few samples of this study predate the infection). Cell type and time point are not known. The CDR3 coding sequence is TGTGCCAGCAGCTTCTCGGGTGCTAGATCTTCGCCTCCAGAGACCCAGTACTTC. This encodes CASSFSGARSSPPETQYF.